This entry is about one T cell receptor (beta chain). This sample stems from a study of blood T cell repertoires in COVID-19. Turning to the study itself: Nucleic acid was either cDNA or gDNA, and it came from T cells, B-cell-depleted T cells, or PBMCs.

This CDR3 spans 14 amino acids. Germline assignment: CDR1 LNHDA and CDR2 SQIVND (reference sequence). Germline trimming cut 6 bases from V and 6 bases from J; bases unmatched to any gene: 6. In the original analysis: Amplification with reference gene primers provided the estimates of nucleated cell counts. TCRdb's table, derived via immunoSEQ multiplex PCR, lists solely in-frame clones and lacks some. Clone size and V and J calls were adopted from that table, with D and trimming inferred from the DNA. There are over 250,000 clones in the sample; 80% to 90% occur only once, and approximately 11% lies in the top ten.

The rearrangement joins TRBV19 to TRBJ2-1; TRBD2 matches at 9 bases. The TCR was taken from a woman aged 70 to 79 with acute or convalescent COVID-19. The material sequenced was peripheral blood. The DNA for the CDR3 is TGTGCCAGTAGGGCTAGCGGGATTTTCAATGAGCAGTTCTTC. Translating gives CASRASGIFNEQFF.